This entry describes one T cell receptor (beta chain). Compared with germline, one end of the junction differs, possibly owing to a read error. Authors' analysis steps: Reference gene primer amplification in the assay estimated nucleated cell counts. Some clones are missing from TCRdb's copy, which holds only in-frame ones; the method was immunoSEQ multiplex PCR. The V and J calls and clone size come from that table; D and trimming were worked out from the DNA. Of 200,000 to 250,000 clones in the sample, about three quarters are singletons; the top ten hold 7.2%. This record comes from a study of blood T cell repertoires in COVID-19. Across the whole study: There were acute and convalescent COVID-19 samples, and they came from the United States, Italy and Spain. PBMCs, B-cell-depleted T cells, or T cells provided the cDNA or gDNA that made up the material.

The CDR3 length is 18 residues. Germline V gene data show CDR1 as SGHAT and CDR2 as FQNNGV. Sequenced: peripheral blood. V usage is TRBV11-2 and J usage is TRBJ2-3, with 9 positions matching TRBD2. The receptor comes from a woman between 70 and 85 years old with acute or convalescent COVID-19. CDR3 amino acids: CASSRAAGGGLSTDTQYF. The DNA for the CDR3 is TGTGCTAGCAGCCGGGCAGCGGGGGGTGGCCTAAGCACAGATACGCAGTATTTT.